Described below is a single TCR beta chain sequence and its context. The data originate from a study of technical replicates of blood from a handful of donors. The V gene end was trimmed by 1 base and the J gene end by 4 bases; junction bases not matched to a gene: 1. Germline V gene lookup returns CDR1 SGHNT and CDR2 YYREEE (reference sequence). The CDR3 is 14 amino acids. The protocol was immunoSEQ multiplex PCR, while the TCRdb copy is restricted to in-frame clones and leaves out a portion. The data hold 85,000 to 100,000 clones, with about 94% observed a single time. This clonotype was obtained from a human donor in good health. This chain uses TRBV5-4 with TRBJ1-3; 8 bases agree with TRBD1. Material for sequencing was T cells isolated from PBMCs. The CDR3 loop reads CASSLQGAGNTIYF. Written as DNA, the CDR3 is TGTGCCAGCAGCTTGCAGGGGGCAGGAAACACCATATATTTT.